Below are 26 T cell receptor beta chains sequenced from a single sample in a study of Graves' ophthalmopathy and Graves' hyperthyroidism. CDR3 regions of TCR beta were amplified from RNA transcripts. HTBI-primed first-round RT-PCR preceded second-round multiplex PCR. Each CDR3 protein gets one entry after TCRdb re-called the multiplex PCR reads with MiXCR. The sample has 150,000 or so distinct CDR3 sequences, around two fifths seen once. Sequencing was done on a sample of peripheral blood. These receptors all stem from a woman aged 40-49 years with Graves' ophthalmopathy.

This clonotype was counted ten times or more. The V call is TRBV6-7, the J call TRBJ2-2; 13 nucleotides agree with TRBD2. TRBV6-7 is an open reading frame, and its role is uncertain. This CDR3 is built from 18 residues. V lost 5 bases and J lost 0; bases outside the gene matches: 6. CDR3 in amino acids: CASSPIGLAGANTGELFF. The CDR3 DNA follows: TGTGCCAGCAGTCCCATCGGACTAGCGGGAGCGAACACCGGGGAGCTGTTTTTT.

V and J are TRBV12-3 or TRBV12-4 and TRBJ2-4; D not resolved. The CDR3 is 14 amino acids. The V gene lost 5 bases and the J gene lost 7 bases, with 15 bases spanning the gap. In DNA form, the CDR3 reads TGTGCCAGCAGTCCCAGATTCCCTGGTAACATTCAGTACTTC. Translated, it gives CASSPRFPGNIQYF.

This clonotype came up many times. The chain uses TRBV6-2 or TRBV6-3 and TRBJ1-5, with 9 bases aligning to TRBD1. The length of the CDR3 is 16 residues. V shed 5 bases and J 1 base; nucleotides not matched to a gene: 6. In germline, CDR1 is MNHEY, CDR2 SVGEGT. This CDR3 reads CASSPGQGVSNQPQHF. The CDR3 region has the DNA TGTGCCAGCAGTCCGGGACAGGGTGTAAGCAATCAGCCCCAGCATTTT.

This chain joins TRBV15 and TRBJ2-5; 7 bases map to TRBD1. The end of the DNA aligns better with TRBJ2-7, so the J call may be wrong. Germline V gene sequence: CDR1 LNHNV, CDR2 YYDKDF (reference sequence). The length of the CDR3 is 14 residues. The CDR3 here is CATKVDRYSYEQYF. The CDR3 bases are TGTGCCACCAAGGTGGACAGGTACTCCTACGAGCAGTACTTC.

This clonotype was seen many times. The chain has TRBV10-3 and TRBJ2-7; D not certain. Germline lookup yields CDR1 ENHRY and CDR2 SYGVKD. Trimming shortened V by 3 bases and J by 2 bases, and 11 bases separated the two germline ends. The CDR3 sequence is 14 residues long. This CDR3 is CAISDLGVPYEQYF. CDR3 bases: TGTGCCATCAGTGATCTGGGTGTCCCCTACGAGCAGTACTTC.

In this sample, this clonotype turned up many times. The chain couples TRBV28 to TRBJ2-7; D remains ambiguous. This CDR3 has 15 residues. Trimming cost V 6 bases and J 3 bases, with 18 bases left between them. Germline V lookup: CDR1 MDHEN, CDR2 SYDVKM. This CDR3 is CASRKRPRGDYEQYF. In nucleotides, the CDR3 is TGTGCCAGCAGGAAAAGGCCCCGCGGCGACTACGAGCAGTACTTC.

This clonotype was counted many times. The chain couples TRBV28 to TRBJ1-5; 8 bases match TRBD1. The CDR3 is 13 residues long. Germline-derived CDR1 and CDR2 are MDHEN and SYDVKM. Unmatched junction bases numbered 5, after V lost 6 bases and J lost 7 bases. The CDR3 bases are TGTGCCAGCAGCTCTGACAGGGGCCAGCCCCAGCATTTT. Its translation is CASSSDRGQPQHF. The whole variable domain, remainder taken from reference TRBV28 and TRBJ1-5, is DVKVTQSSRYLVKRTGEKVFLECVQDMDHENMFWYRQDPGLGLRLIYFSYDVKMKEKGDIPEGYSVSREKKERFSLILESASTNQTSMYLCASSSDRGQPQHFGDGTRLSIL.

The V gene is TRBV12-3 or TRBV12-4, the J gene TRBJ2-5, with 9 bases fitting TRBD1. Trimming took 7 bases from V and 5 from J; bases not matched to a gene: 11. The CDR3 runs to 15 residues. The CDR3 here is CASKQGASISETQYF. The CDR3 region has the DNA TGTGCCAGCAAACAGGGGGCGTCAATAAGTGAGACCCAGTACTTC.

This clonotype was observed many times. V gene TRBV12-3 or TRBV12-4 combines with J gene TRBJ1-2, with D perhaps matching TRBD1 (5 bases). The CDR3 is made up of 12 amino acids. V lost 5 bases, J lost 8 bases, and 12 bases lay in between. Here the CDR3 DNA reads TGTGCCAGCAGTATACAGGATCGCGGCTACACCTTC. This translates into CASSIQDRGYTF.

The table lists this clonotype with many counts. This chain links TRBV6-2 or TRBV6-3 with TRBJ1-6; D gene ambiguous. The germline CDR1 and CDR2 sequences are MNHEY and SVGEGT. The CDR3 spans 17 residues. V lost 6 bases to trimming and J lost 0 bases, with 15 bases between them. CDR3 loop: CASRRTPPSSYNSPLHF. In nucleotides, the CDR3 is TGTGCCAGCAGGCGGACTCCTCCGAGCTCCTATAATTCACCCCTCCACTTT.

This clonotype was recorded at least ten times. The chain links TRBV6-2 or TRBV6-3 to TRBJ2-7; unclear D gene. CDR1 and CDR2 (germline): MNHEY, SVGEGT. Trimming shortened V by 8 bases and J by 0 bases, and 14 bases separated the two germline ends. The CDR3 is made up of 14 amino acids. The CDR3, as DNA: TGTGCCAGCCGGGCGGCAGCGCCCTCCTACGAGCAGTACTTC. This translates into CASRAAAPSYEQYF.

V and J are TRBV7-2 and TRBJ1-2, with TRBD1 matching over 8 bases. The CDR3 is 15 residues long. Germline V gene sequence: CDR1 SGHTA, CDR2 FQGNSA. Trimming removed 2 bases from V and 5 bases from J; junction bases left unmatched: 7. CDR3 loop: CASSLKDRERYGYTF. For the CDR3, the DNA is TGTGCCAGCAGCTTAAAGGACAGGGAGCGGTATGGCTACACCTTC.

This clonotype was recorded at least ten times. This sequence joins TRBV4-2 and TRBJ1-6; tentative D call: TRBD1 (6 bases). This CDR3 is 15 amino acids long. The V gene lost 1 base and the J gene lost 5 bases, with 9 bases spanning the gap. Germline V CDR1 and CDR2: LGHNA, YNFKEQ. In DNA, the CDR3 is TGTGCCAGCAGCCAAGGAAACAGGGATAATTCACCCCTCCACTTT. Protein sequence: CASSQGNRDNSPLHF.

V is TRBV6-1 and J is TRBJ1-2; no clear D gene. This CDR3 is 13 amino acids long. Trimming took off 5 bases at V and 4 bases at J, with 11 bases between the two ends. The germline V gene encodes CDR1 MNHNS and CDR2 SASEGT. The DNA of the CDR3 is TGTGCCAGCAGTATTCAAGGGTCCTATGGCTACACCTTC. Translating gives CASSIQGSYGYTF.

At least ten counts were recorded for this clonotype. The chain joins TRBV11-2 to TRBJ2-7; D perhaps matches TRBD1 (6 bases). V lost 1 base and J 9 bases, leaving 16 bases between the germline ends. CDR3 length: 14 residues. CDR1 and CDR2 from the germline V gene are SGHAT and FQNNGV. DNA of the CDR3: TGTGCCAGCAGCTTAGGCCACAGGGCTCCAGGGCAGTACTTC. As protein: CASSLGHRAPGQYF.

CDR3 amino acids: CASSPGGAVHTGELFF. The CDR3 DNA sequence: TGTGCCAGCAGCCCGGGGGGGGCAGTACACACCGGGGAGCTGTTTTTT. This chain connects TRBV6-2 or TRBV6-3 to TRBJ2-2, with 8 nucleotides matching TRBD2. Germline trimming cut 6 bases from V and 3 bases from J; bases unmatched to any gene: 9. This CDR3 has 16 residues. From germline, CDR1 is MNHEY and CDR2 SVGEGT.

This clonotype was recorded at least ten times. This chain connects TRBV2 to TRBJ2-5; 8 bases are shared with TRBD1. The CDR3 runs 15 residues. With 4 bases clipped from V and 1 base from J, the junction kept 5 bases outside the gene matches. CDR1 is SNHLY, CDR2 FYNNEI, per germline. The CDR3 region has the DNA TGTGCCAGCAGTGGTCAGGGACAGGTCCAAGAGACCCAGTACTTC. Amino acids: CASSGQGQVQETQYF.

Many counts were recorded for this clonotype. This chain joins TRBV28 and TRBJ2-5; possibly TRBD2 for D (7 bases). The CDR3 is 16 residues long. The germline V gene encodes CDR1 MDHEN and CDR2 SYDVKM. Trimming removed 4 bases at V and 0 bases at J, with 15 bases between. The CDR3 protein is CASSSQGGGHQETQYF. For the CDR3, the DNA is TGTGCCAGCAGTTCTCAGGGAGGGGGGCACCAAGAGACCCAGTACTTC.

In this sample, this clonotype is medium-sized (0.01 to 0.1%). V is TRBV6-2 or TRBV6-3 and J is TRBJ2-5; D gene uncertain. The V and J ends lost 4 bases and 4 bases respectively, with 4 bases between them. The CDR3 covers 11 residues. Looked up from germline, CDR1 is MNHEY and CDR2 is SVGEGT. The CDR3 loop reads CASSLRETQYF. DNA for the CDR3: TGTGCCAGCAGTTTACGAGAGACCCAGTACTTC.

The chain recombines TRBV25-1 with TRBJ2-7, with TRBD1 as a possible D gene (6 bases). The CDR3 runs to 16 residues. Germline loops: CDR1 MGHDK, CDR2 SYGVNS. V was trimmed by 6 bases and J by 1 base, leaving 19 bases between them. The CDR3 loop is CASRPSLQGESYEQYF. CDR3 in DNA: TGTGCCAGCAGACCTTCTCTACAGGGCGAGTCCTACGAGCAGTACTTC.

This rearrangement joins TRBV6-1 to TRBJ2-2; the match to TRBD2 covers 11 bases. The germline V gene has CDR1 MNHNS and CDR2 SASEGT. After removal of 5 bases from V and 3 bases from J, the junction contained 2 bases not matched to a gene. The CDR3 length is 15 residues. CDR3 region: CASSQTSGDTGELFF. The CDR3 DNA reads TGTGCCAGCAGTCAGACTAGCGGGGACACCGGGGAGCTGTTTTTT.

This clonotype has at least ten counts. The CDR3 DNA sequence: TGTGCCAGCAGTTACACCGGGACAGGGATTGGCTATGGCTACACCTTC. It codes for CASSYTGTGIGYGYTF. The chain is built from TRBV6-5 and TRBJ1-2, with TRBD1 matching 9 bases. V gave up 2 bases and J gave up 4 bases; unmatched junction bases: 8. This CDR3 has 16 amino acids. Germline V gene lookup returns CDR1 MNHEY and CDR2 SVGAGI.

This clonotype was counted ten times or more. This chain links TRBV27 with TRBJ2-5, with TRBD2 as a possible D gene (7 bases). The CDR3 contains 17 residues. CDR1 and CDR2 from the germline V gene are MNHEY and SMNVEV (reference sequence). Trimming pared 4 bases from V and 4 bases from J, leaving 22 bases between. The CDR3 nucleotides are TGTGCCAGCAGTTCTCGGGGGGCAGGTCTGAAGGGAGAGACCCAGTACTTC. It codes for CASSSRGAGLKGETQYF.

This clonotype was observed at least ten times. The V gene is TRBV12-3 or TRBV12-4, the J gene TRBJ2-7, with D hard to call. V lost 1 base, J lost 0 bases, and 7 bases lay in between. The CDR3 spans 14 residues. CDR3 DNA sequence: TGTGCCAGCAGTTTAGGCGGACCCTCCTACGAGCAGTACTTC. This gives the protein CASSLGGPSYEQYF.

This clonotype was seen ten or more times. The J gene is TRBJ1-3, the V gene TRBV4-2, with a possible D match to TRBD1 (5 bases). The CDR3 contains 16 residues. Trimming shortened V by 0 bases and J by 1 base, and 10 bases separated the two germline ends. CDR1 is LGHNA and CDR2 is YNFKEQ in the germline V gene. CDR3 residues: CASSQEGLRSGNTIYF. The CDR3 coding sequence is TGTGCCAGCAGCCAAGAGGGGCTACGATCTGGAAACACCATATATTTT.

This clonotype was observed a handful of times. This chain links TRBV28 with TRBJ1-1; D is undetermined. CDR1 and CDR2 (germline): MDHEN, SYDVKM. The CDR3 length is 14 residues. V was trimmed by 6 bases and J by 4 bases, leaving 15 bases between them. The CDR3 DNA sequence: TGTGCCAGCAGGCCAGGAATTGGGGTCACTGAAGCTTTCTTT. Translation gives CASRPGIGVTEAFF.